The TCR beta chain described here comes from a study of CD8+CD57+ T cells in acquired aplastic anemia. Study in general: Yields of DNA that came from sorted CD4+ and CD8+ cells averaged roughly 3.2 ug. Broader study findings: CD8+ Simpson's diversity did not differ significantly between patients and controls.

Concerning this clonotype: The antigen remains unidentified.

V shed 1 base and J shed 8 bases, with 6 bases lying between them. The CDR3 has 12 amino acids. The germline CDR1 and CDR2 sequences are SEHNR and FQNEAQ (reference sequence). Genomic DNA templated the TCR beta VDJ and CDR3 profiling. TCRdb processed the reads anew with MiXCR; each CDR3 protein has one entry. The repertoire has some 47,000 distinct CDR3 sequences, about 78% of them found once; the top ten carry around a third. This TCR was recovered from a human donor in good health, serving as a control. The sequenced material came from sorted CD4+, CD8+, or CD8+CD57+ T cells (not recorded which) from PBMCs. This rearrangement joins TRBV7-9 to TRBJ2-1, with no clear D. CDR3 in amino acids: CASSLGWDEQFF. CDR3 nucleotides: TGTGCCAGCAGCTTAGGCTGGGATGAGCAGTTCTTC.